This T cell receptor (beta chain) was obtained from a study of human T cells and chemical hapten exposure. Time point denoted: patch test 1, 2 weeks after DPC sensitization. Treatment meaning: therapeutic diphenylcyclopropenone sensitization with weekly scalp DPC. Blood draws came before every patch-test application. V lost 4 bases to trimming and J lost 1 base, with 11 bases between them. The CDR3 is 15 residues long. Germline V gene sequence: CDR1 SGHNT, CDR2 YYREEE (reference sequence). Methods used by the authors: Sequenced samples showed a median of approximately 100,000 TCRs each, with counts running from roughly 23,000 to 700,000. Via MiXCR, TCRdb re-called the RACE reads, giving one row per CDR3 protein. The V and J calls reflect TCRdb's pipeline rather than the authors' work. This table has some 110,000 distinct CDR3 sequences, over 10% appearing once.

The J gene is TRBJ1-4, the V gene TRBV5-4; D gene unclear. The input for sequencing was whole blood, taken in connection with sensitization to the hapten diphenylcyclopropenone (DPC). This TCR came from a woman aged 50 to 65 with alopecia areata. Some clones in this sample may be carry-over from other donors' samples. Here the CDR3 DNA reads TGTGCCAGCAGCCGGCGGGAAGGAACTAATGAAAAACTGTTTTTT. This sequence encodes CASSRREGTNEKLFF.